The T cell receptor beta chain under discussion was sequenced for a study of blood T cell repertoires in COVID-19. As for the study in general: Sites in the United States, Italy and Spain provided acute and convalescent COVID-19 samples. PBMCs, B-cell-depleted T cells, or T cells provided the cDNA or gDNA that made up the material.

CDR3 length equals 15 residues. The V and J ends lost 4 bases and 4 bases respectively, with 13 bases between them. Germline-derived CDR1 and CDR2 are LGHNA and YSLEER. Original handling: Reference gene primer amplification yielded estimated nucleated cell counts. Assay used: immunoSEQ multiplex PCR; TCRdb lists only in-frame clones, some missing. Clone size and V and J calls were adopted from that table, with D and trimming inferred from the DNA. The sample holds under 200,000 clones, roughly nine tenths seen once. The chain joins TRBV4-3 to TRBJ1-4, with D uncertain. This TCR derives from a woman in her 70s with acute or convalescent COVID-19. Material for sequencing was peripheral blood. In DNA, the CDR3 is TGCGCCAGCAGCCTCAACAAACAACGTAATGAAAAACTGTTTTTT. It specifies CASSLNKQRNEKLFF.